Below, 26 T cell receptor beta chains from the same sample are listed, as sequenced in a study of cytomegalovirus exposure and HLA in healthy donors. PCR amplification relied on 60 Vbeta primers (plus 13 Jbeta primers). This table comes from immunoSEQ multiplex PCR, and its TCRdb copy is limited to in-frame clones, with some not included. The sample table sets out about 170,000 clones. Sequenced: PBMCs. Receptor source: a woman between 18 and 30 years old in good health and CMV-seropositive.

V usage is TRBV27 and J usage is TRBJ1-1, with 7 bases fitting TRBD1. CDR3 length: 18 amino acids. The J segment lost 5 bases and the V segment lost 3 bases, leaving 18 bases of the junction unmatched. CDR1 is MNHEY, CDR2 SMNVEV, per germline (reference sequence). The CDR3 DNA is TGTGCCAGCAGTTTCGAACTCTCCAGGGGGATACAGGGGACTGAAGCTTTCTTT. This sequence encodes CASSFELSRGIQGTEAFF.

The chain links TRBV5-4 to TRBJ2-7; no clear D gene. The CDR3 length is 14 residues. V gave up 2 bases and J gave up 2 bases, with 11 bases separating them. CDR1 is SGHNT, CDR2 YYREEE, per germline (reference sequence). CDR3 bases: TGTGCCAGCAGCTTAGACTTATGGGCCTACGAGCAGTACTTC. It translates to CASSLDLWAYEQYF.

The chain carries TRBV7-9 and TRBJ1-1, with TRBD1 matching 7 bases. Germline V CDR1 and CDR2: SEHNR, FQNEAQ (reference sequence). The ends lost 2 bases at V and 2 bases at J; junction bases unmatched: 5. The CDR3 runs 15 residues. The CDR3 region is CASSLYHRGNTEAFF. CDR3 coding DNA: TGTGCCAGCAGCTTATACCACAGGGGTAACACTGAAGCTTTCTTT.

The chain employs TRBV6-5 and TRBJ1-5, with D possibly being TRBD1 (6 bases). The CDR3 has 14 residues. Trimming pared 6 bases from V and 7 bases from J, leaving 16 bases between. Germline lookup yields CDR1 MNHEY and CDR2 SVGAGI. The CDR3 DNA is TGTGCCAGCAGCCTTAAACAGGGCGGGCAGCCCCAGCATTTT. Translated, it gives CASSLKQGGQPQHF.

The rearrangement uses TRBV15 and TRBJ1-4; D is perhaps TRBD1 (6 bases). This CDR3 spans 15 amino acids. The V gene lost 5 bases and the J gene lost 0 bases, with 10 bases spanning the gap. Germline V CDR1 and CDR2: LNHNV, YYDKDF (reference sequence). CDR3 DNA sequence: TGTGCCACCAGCGACAGGCGAACAACTAATGAAAAACTGTTTTTT. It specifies CATSDRRTTNEKLFF.

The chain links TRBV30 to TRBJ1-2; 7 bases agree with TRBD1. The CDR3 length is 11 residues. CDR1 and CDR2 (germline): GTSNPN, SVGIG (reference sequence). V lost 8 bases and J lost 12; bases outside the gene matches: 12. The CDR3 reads CATTTGTANTF. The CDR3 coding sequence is TGTGCCACAACTACCGGGACAGCTAACACCTTC.

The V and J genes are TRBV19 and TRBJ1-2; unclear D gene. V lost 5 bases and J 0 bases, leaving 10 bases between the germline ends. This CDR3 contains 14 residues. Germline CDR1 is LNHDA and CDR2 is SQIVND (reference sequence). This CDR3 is CASSPLGANYGYTF. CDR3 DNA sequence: TGTGCCAGTAGTCCCTTAGGAGCTAACTATGGCTACACCTTC.

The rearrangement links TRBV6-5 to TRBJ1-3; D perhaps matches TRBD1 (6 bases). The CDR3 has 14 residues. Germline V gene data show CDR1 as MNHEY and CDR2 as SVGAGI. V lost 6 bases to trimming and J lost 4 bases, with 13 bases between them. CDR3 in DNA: TGTGCCAGCAGACCCCAGGGGTACGGAAACACCATATATTTT. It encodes CASRPQGYGNTIYF.

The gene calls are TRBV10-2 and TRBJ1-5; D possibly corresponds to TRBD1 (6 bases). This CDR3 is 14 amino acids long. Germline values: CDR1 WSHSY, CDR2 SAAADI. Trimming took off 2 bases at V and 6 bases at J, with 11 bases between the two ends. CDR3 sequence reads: CASSEPGAGQPQHF. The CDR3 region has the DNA TGCGCCAGCAGTGAGCCAGGGGCTGGTCAGCCCCAGCATTTT.

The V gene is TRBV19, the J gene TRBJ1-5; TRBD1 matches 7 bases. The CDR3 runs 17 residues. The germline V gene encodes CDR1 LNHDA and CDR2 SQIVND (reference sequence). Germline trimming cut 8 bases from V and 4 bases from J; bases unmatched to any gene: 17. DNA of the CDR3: TGTGCCAGTGGAGGGGGGTACATGAGACAGGGTAATCAGCCCCAGCATTTT. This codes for CASGGGYMRQGNQPQHF.

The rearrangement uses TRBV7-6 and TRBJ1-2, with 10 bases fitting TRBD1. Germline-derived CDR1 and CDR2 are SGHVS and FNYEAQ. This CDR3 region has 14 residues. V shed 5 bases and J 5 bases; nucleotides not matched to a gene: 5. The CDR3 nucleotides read TGTGCCAGCAGCCCAGGGACAGGGGTTTATGGCTACACCTTC. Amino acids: CASSPGTGVYGYTF.

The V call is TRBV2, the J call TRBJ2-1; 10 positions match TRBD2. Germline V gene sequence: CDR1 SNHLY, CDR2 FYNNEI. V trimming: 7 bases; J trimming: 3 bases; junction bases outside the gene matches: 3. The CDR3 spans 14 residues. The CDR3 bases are TGTGCCAGCAAAGGACTAGCGGACTACAATGAGCAGTTCTTC. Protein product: CASKGLADYNEQFF.

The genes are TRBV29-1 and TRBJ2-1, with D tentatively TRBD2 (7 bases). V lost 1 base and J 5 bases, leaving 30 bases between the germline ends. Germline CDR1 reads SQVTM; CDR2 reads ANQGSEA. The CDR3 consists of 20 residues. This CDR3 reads CSVEVRLVWAGARTHNEQFF. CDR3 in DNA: TGCAGCGTTGAAGTTAGGTTGGTATGGGCGGGGGCCCGCACCCACAATGAGCAGTTCTTC.

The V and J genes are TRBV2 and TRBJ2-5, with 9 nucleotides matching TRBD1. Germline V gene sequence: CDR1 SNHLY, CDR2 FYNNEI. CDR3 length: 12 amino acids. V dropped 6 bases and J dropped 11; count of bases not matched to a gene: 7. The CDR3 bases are TGTGCCAGCAGGACAGGGGGTCGAGAGCAGTACTTC. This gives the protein CASRTGGREQYF.

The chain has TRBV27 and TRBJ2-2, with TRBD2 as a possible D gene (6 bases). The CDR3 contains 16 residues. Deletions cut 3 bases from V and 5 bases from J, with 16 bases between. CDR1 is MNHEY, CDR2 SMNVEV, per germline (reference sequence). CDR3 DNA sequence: TGTGCCAGCAGTTTTACAAGACTAGTAGGGACCGGGGAGCTGTTTTTT. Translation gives CASSFTRLVGTGELFF.

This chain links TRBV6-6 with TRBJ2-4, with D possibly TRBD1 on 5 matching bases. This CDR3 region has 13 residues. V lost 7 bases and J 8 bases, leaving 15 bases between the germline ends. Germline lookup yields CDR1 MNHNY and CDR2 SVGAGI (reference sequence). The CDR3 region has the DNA TGTGCCAGCACGCCCCAGGGATTGGACATTCAGTACTTC. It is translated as CASTPQGLDIQYF.

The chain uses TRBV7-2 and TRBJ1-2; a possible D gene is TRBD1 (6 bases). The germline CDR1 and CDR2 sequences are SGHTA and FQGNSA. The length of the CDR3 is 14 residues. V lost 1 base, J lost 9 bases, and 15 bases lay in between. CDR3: CASSLDRDRMSYTF. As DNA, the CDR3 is TGTGCCAGCAGCTTAGACAGGGACCGTATGAGCTACACCTTC.

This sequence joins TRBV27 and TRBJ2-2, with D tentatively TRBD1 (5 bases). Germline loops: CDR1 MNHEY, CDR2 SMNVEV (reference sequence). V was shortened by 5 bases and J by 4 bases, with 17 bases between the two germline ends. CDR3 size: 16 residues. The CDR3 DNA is TGTGCCAGCAGTCACCCCAGTGGGGCCGGCACCGGGGAGCTGTTTTTT. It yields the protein CASSHPSGAGTGELFF.

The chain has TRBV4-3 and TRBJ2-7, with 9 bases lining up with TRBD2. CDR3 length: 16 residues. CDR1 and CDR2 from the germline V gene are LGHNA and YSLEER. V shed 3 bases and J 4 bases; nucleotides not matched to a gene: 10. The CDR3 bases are TGCGCCAGCAGCCACCAGATTAGCGGGGGAGAATACGAGCAGTACTTC. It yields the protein CASSHQISGGEYEQYF.

For the CDR3, the DNA is TGTGCCAGCAGCTTCATAGCGGGAGATATTGAGCAGTTCTTC. As protein: CASSFIAGDIEQFF. The rearrangement links TRBV5-5 to TRBJ2-1; 9 bases map to TRBD2. The germline V gene encodes CDR1 SGHKS and CDR2 YYEKEE (reference sequence). The CDR3 covers 14 residues. The V segment lost 2 bases and the J segment 9 bases; nucleotides outside the gene matches: 6.

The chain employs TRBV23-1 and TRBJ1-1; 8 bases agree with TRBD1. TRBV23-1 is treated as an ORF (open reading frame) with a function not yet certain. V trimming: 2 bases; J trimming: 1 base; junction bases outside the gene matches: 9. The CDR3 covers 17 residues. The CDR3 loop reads CASSQDRGQITNTEAFF. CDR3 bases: TGCGCCAGCAGTCAAGACAGGGGACAAATCACGAACACTGAAGCTTTCTTT.

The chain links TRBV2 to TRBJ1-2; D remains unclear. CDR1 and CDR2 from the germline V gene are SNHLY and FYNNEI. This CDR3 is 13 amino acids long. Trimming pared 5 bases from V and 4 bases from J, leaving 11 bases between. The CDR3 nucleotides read TGTGCCAGCAGTCGTCACGGTAGCTATGGCTACACCTTC. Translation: CASSRHGSYGYTF. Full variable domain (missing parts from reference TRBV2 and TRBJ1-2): EPEVTQTPSHQVTQMGQEVILRCVPISNHLYFYWYRQILGQKVEFLVSFYNNEISEKSEIFDDQFSVERPDGSNFTLKIRSTKLEDSAMYFCASSRHGSYGYTFGSGTRLTVV.

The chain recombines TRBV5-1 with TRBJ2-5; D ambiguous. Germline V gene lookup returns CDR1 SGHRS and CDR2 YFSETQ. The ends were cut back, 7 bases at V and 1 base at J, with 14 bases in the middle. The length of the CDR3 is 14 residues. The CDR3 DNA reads TGCGCCAGCGGCCCTACAGTGGGCCAAGAGACCCAGTACTTC. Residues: CASGPTVGQETQYF.

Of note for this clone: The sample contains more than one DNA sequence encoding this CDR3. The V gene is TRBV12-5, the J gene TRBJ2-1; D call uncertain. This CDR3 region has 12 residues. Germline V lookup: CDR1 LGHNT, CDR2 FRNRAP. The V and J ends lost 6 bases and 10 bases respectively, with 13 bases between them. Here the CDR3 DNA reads TGTGCTAGTGGACCAGCCAGCGACGAGCAGTTCTTC. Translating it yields CASGPASDEQFF.

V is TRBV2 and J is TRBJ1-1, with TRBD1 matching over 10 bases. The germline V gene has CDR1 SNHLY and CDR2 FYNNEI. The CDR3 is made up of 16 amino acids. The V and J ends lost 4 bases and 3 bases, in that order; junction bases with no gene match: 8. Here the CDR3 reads CASSGGTGDVHTEAFF. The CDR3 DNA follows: TGTGCCAGCAGTGGGGGGACAGGGGACGTCCACACTGAAGCTTTCTTT.

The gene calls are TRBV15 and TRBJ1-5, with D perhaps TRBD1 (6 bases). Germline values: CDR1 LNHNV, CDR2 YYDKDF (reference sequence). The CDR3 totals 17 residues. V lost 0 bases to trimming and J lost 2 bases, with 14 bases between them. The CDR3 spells CATSRDTGLSGNQPQHF. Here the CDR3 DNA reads TGTGCCACCAGCAGAGATACAGGGCTGAGCGGCAATCAGCCCCAGCATTTT.